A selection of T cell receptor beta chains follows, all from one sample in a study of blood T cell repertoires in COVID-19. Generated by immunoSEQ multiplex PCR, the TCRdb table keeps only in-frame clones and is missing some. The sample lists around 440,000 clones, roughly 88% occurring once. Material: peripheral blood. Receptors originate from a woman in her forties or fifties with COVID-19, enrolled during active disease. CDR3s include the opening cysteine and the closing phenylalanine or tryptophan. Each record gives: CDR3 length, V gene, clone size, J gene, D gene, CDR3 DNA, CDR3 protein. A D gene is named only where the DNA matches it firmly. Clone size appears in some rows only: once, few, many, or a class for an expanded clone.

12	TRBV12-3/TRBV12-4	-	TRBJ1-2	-	TGTGCCAGCACCTTCGGGTTTTCGGGCTACACCTTC	CASTFGFSGYTF
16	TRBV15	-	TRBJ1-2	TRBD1	TGTGCCACCAGCAGAGGAGGGACAGGGGCGTCTTATGGCTACACCTTC	CATSRGGTGASYGYTF
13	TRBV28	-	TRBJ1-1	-	TGTGCCAGCAGCCTCCAGGGCAGGGCCCAAGCTTTCTTT	CASSLQGRAQAFF
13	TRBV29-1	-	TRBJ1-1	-	TGCAGCGTTGAGGGCAGGGATTACACTGAAGCTTTCTTT	CSVEGRDYTEAFF
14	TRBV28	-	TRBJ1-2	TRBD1	TGTGCCAGCAGATCGGGGACAGGGTACTATGGCTACACCTTC	CASRSGTGYYGYTF
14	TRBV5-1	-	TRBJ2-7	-	TGCGCCAGCAGCTCACAGGGTAGGTCCTACGAGCAGTACTTC	CASSSQGRSYEQYF
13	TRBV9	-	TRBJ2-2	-	TGTGCCAGCAGCGTAGTGTCAACCGGGGAGCTGTTTTTT	CASSVVSTGELFF
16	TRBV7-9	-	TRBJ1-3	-	TGTGCCAGCAGCGTCAACGAGGCGGTCTCTGGAAACACCATATATTTT	CASSVNEAVSGNTIYF
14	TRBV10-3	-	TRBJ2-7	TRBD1	TGTGCCATCAAGGTGGGACAGGGGGACTACGAGCAGTACTTC	CAIKVGQGDYEQYF
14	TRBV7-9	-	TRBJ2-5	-	TGTGCCAGCAGCCCGAATCAACCTTCGAGTACCCAGTACTTC	CASSPNQPSSTQYF
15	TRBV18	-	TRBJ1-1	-	TGTGCCAGCTCACCAAGGTCAGGTTTGAACACTGAAGCTTTCTTT	CASSPRSGLNTEAFF
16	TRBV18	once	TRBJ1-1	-	TGTGCCAGCTCACCACAGAGCGCAGGGATGAACACTGAAGCTTTCTTT	CASSPQSAGMNTEAFF
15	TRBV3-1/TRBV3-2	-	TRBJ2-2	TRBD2	TGTGCCAGCAGCCGAGGCGGGGGGGCAGCCGGGGAGCTGTTTTTT	CASSRGGGAAGELFF
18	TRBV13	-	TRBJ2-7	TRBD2	TGTGCCAGCAGCTTGGGGTTCACAAGCGGGGGTGCATCCTACGAGCAGTACTTC	CASSLGFTSGGASYEQYF
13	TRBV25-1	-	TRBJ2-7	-	TGTGCCAGCAGTGGACTAGGGACCTACGAGCAGTACTTC	CASSGLGTYEQYF
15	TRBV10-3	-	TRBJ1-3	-	TGTGCCATCAGTGACCCGGACAGCTCTGGAAACACCATATATTTT	CAISDPDSSGNTIYF
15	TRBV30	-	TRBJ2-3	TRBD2	TGTGCCTGGAGCCACGCGGGGGGGCGGGCAGATACGCAGTATTTT	CAWSHAGGRADTQYF
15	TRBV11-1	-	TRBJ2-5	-	TGTGCCAGCACCCGGGCCAGGACACCCACAGAGACCCAGTACTTC	CASTRARTPTETQYF
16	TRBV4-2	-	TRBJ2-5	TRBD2	TGTGCCAGCAGCCAAGAGAGCGGCCTGGGGGGGGAGACCCAGTACTTC	CASSQESGLGGETQYF
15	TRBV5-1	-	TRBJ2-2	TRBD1	TGCGCCAGCAGCTTGGTACAGGGGGATACCGGGGAGCTGTTTTTT	CASSLVQGDTGELFF
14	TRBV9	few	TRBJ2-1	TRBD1	TGTGCCAGCAGCCTCGGACAGGGTTACGACCCCTCGCTCTTC	CASSLGQGYDPSLF
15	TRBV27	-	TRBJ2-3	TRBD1	TGTGCCAGCAGTGGGCAGGGGGCGAAGAGGGATACGCAGTATTTT	CASSGQGAKRDTQYF
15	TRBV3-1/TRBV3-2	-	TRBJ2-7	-	TGTGCCAGCAGCCAAGTCGGGCAGGGGGGTTACGAGCAGTACTTC	CASSQVGQGGYEQYF
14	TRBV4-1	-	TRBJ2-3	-	TGCGCCAGCAGCCAAAGCAGTCAGGGAGATACGCAGTATTTT	CASSQSSQGDTQYF
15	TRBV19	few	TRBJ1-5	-	TGTGCCAGTGGGCGACTCCCGACCGAGGGCCAGCCCCAGCATTTT	CASGRLPTEGQPQHF
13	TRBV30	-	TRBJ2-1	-	TGTGCCTGGAGTTGGGGGCCGTACAATGAGCAGTTCTTC	CAWSWGPYNEQFF
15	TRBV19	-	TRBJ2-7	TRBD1	TGTGCCAGTACCCAAACAGGGGGTGCAGACTACGAGCAGTACTTC	CASTQTGGADYEQYF
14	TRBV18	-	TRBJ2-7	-	TGTGCCAGCTCACCATTACAGGGCTCCTACGAGCAGTACTTC	CASSPLQGSYEQYF
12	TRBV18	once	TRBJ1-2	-	TGTGCCAGCTCATTAGGGGCCTATGGCTACACCTTC	CASSLGAYGYTF
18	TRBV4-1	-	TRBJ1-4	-	TGCGCCAGCAGCCAAGTGGAGGGGCCAGCCCTTACTAATGAAAAACTGTTTTTT	CASSQVEGPALTNEKLFF
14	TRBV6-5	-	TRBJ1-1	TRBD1	TGTGCCAGCAGCTCCAGGGGGCGGTATACTGAAGCTTTCTTT	CASSSRGRYTEAFF
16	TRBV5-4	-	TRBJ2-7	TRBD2	TGTGCCAGCAGCTCCGGACTAGCGGGGGTGGGCTACGAGCAGTACTTC	CASSSGLAGVGYEQYF
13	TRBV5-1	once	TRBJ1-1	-	TGCGCCAGCAGCCCCTCGCGGGACACTGAAGCTTTCTTT	CASSPSRDTEAFF
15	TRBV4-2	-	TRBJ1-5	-	TGTGCCAGCAGCCAAGATCGAACAGTCAATCAGCCCCAGCATTTT	CASSQDRTVNQPQHF
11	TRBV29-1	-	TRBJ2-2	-	TGCAGCGTGGAGGGAGTCGGGGAGCTGTTTTTT	CSVEGVGELFF
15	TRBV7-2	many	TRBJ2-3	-	TGTGCCAGCAGCTTAGCCCGGTCTAGCGCGGATACGCAGTATTTT	CASSLARSSADTQYF
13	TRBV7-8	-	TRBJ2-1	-	TGTGCCAGCAGCCCCGGCGGCTACAATGAGCAGTTCTTC	CASSPGGYNEQFF
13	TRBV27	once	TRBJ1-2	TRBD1	TGTGCCAGCAGTTTCGGGACAGACTATGGCTACACCTTC	CASSFGTDYGYTF
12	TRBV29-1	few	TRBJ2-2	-	TGCAGCGTTGGTAGCGGCACCGGGGAGCTGTTTTTT	CSVGSGTGELFF
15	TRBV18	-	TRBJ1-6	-	TGTGCCAGCTCACCAACAGGAGGGGACAATTCACCCCTCCACTTT	CASSPTGGDNSPLHF
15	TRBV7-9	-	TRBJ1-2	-	TGTGCCAGCAGCTTCCCGGTTCAGGGGCAGTATGGCTACACCTTC	CASSFPVQGQYGYTF
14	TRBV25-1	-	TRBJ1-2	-	TGTGCCAGCAGTGAATTGTACAGGGCCCATGGCTACACCTTC	CASSELYRAHGYTF
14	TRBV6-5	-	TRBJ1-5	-	TGTGCCAGCAGTACCGAACAGGTTTCGCAGCCCCAGCATTTT	CASSTEQVSQPQHF
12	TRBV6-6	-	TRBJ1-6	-	TGTGCCAGCAGTGTTTGGCCTTCACCCCTCCACTTT	CASSVWPSPLHF
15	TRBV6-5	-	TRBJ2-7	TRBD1	TGTGCCAGCACCCCGGGACAGGGGAGCTCCTACGAGCAGTACTTC	CASTPGQGSSYEQYF
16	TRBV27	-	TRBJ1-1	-	TGTGCCAGCAGCCATAGGGCGGGTACGATGAACACTGAAGCTTTCTTT	CASSHRAGTMNTEAFF
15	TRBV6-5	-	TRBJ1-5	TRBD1	TGTGCCAGCAGTTCCGGGACAGGGGCCAATCAGCCCCAGCATTTT	CASSSGTGANQPQHF
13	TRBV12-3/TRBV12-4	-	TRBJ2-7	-	TGTGCCAGCAGTTTCAGGGGAATCAACGAGCAGTACTTC	CASSFRGINEQYF
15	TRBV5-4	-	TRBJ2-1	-	TGTGCCAGCAGAGGGGGGGCGGGAAGAGTAAATGAGCAGTTCTTC	CASRGGAGRVNEQFF
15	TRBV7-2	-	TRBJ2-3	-	TGTGCCAGCAGCGACCAGGAGGGGATCACAGATACGCAGTATTTT	CASSDQEGITDTQYF
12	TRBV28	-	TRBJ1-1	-	TGTGCCAGCAGCCCGGGAAGCCCTGAAGCTTTCTTT	CASSPGSPEAFF
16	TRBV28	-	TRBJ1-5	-	TGTGCCAGCAGCCCACCCTCAAACCCCGGTGGTCAGCCCCAGCATTTT	CASSPPSNPGGQPQHF
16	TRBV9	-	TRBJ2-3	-	TGTGCCAGCAGCCCTCGTGGCGGGTCTAGCACAGATACGCAGTATTTT	CASSPRGGSSTDTQYF
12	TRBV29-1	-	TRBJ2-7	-	TGCAGCGTTGGGCCGGGATCCTACGAGCAGTACTTC	CSVGPGSYEQYF
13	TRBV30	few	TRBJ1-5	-	TGTGCCTCCTCTGGCGGAAATGATCAGCCCCAGCATTTT	CASSGGNDQPQHF